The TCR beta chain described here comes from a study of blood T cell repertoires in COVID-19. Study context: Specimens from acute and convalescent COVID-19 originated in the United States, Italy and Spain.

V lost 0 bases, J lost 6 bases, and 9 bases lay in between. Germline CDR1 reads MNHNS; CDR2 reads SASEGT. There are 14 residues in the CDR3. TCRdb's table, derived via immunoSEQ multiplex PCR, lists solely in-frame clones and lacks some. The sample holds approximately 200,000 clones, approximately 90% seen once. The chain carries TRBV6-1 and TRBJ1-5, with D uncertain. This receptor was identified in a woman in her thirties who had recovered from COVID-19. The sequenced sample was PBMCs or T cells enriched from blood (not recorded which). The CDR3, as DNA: TGTGCCAGCAGTGAAGCGCCAGGTGGTCAGCCCCAGCATTTT. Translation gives CASSEAPGGQPQHF.